Presented here are 22 T cell receptor beta chains from one specimen sequenced in a study of metastatic and nonmetastatic thyroid tumors. TCRdb reprocessed the PCR reads using MiXCR. The sample holds 6,000 to 8,000 clones, about 28% seen once. Thyroid surgery had not been preceded by any treatment in any patient. Sequences were obtained from adjacent normal tissue. The receptor source for this set is a female donor with papillary thyroid cancer or a benign thyroid nodule (not recorded which). Some clones in this sample may be carry-over from other donors' samples.

This clone has at least ten counts. V and J are TRBV5-4 and TRBJ1-1; the D is unclear. V was clipped by 3 bases and J by 5 bases, with 14 bases between them. Per the germline V gene, CDR1 is SGHNT and CDR2 is YYREEE (reference sequence). CDR3 size: 14 residues. The CDR3 sequence is CASSSQASGTEAFF. CDR3 DNA sequence: TGTGCCAGCAGCTCTCAGGCCAGTGGGACTGAAGCTTTCTTT.

This chain joins TRBV7-2 and TRBJ2-2, with unresolved D. CDR1 and CDR2 (germline): SGHTA, FQGNSA. The length of the CDR3 is 12 residues. The V end lost 2 bases, the J end lost 7 bases, and 5 bases lay between the germline ends. Here the CDR3 reads CASSLQSGELFF. The CDR3 DNA reads as TGTGCCAGCAGCTTACAAAGCGGGGAGCTGTTTTTT.

CDR3 sequence: CASSLVLAGGEQYF. CDR3 nucleotide sequence: TGTGCCAGCAGTTTAGTACTAGCGGGAGGTGAGCAGTACTTC. The chain combines TRBV12-3 or TRBV12-4 with TRBJ2-7; 12 nucleotides align to TRBD2. The trim removed 1 base at V and 7 bases at J, leaving 2 bases unmatched. The CDR3 runs to 14 residues.

This clone has more than one count but fewer than ten. V gene TRBV15 combines with J gene TRBJ2-5, with 8 positions matching TRBD1. This CDR3 spans 15 amino acids. Per the germline V gene, CDR1 is LNHNV and CDR2 is YYDKDF (reference sequence). V lost 2 bases, J lost 5 bases, and 7 bases stayed unmatched. CDR3 DNA: TGTGCCACCAGCAGATCCCCAGGGGGCTGGGAGACCCAGTACTTC. It yields the protein CATSRSPGGWETQYF.

The chain is built from TRBV6-1 and TRBJ2-7, with 12 bases lining up with TRBD2. Trimming at V came to 4 bases and at J to 5 bases, leaving 6 bases not matched to a gene. The CDR3 sequence is 15 residues long. The germline CDR1 and CDR2 sequences are MNHNS and SASEGT. In DNA, the CDR3 is TGTGCCAGCAGTGCCCCGACTAGCGGGAGCGACGAGCAGTACTTC. Amino acids: CASSAPTSGSDEQYF.

As regards this clone: With a much larger clone just one base away, this may be a read error. The DNA for the CDR3 is TGTGCCAGCAGCTTGGGTTGGACGTCGACCTACGAGCGGTACTTC. It encodes CASSLGWTSTYERYF. V is TRBV5-6 and J is TRBJ2-7; D gene unclear. This CDR3 comprises 15 residues. CDR1 and CDR2 (germline): SGHDT, YYEEEE.

By frequency in the sample, this clone is medium-sized (0.01 to 0.1%). V and J are TRBV20-1 and TRBJ1-1; tentatively, D is TRBD1 (5 bases). Germline values: CDR1 DFQATT, CDR2 SNEGSKA (reference sequence). CDR3 length: 12 residues. V was shortened by 5 bases and J by 1 base, with 8 bases between the two germline ends. CDR3 loop: CSAVDRNTEAFF. As DNA, the CDR3 is TGCAGTGCTGTAGACAGGAACACTGAAGCTTTCTTT.

This clone is classed as medium-sized. V usage is TRBV5-1 and J usage is TRBJ2-1; 9 nucleotides match TRBD2. Germline V gives CDR1 SGHRS, CDR2 YFSETQ. The CDR3 consists of 15 residues. With 2 bases clipped from V and 8 bases from J, the junction kept 8 bases outside the gene matches. The CDR3 DNA reads TGCGCCAGCAGCTTACAGGGCGGGGGGGCCGATGAGCAGTTCTTC. Residues: CASSLQGGGADEQFF. Variable domain in full (rest from reference TRBV5-1 and TRBJ2-1): KAGVTQTPRYLIKTRGQQVTLSCSPISGHRSVSWYQQTPGQGLQFLFEYFSETQRNKGNFPGRFSGRQFSNSRSEMNVSTLELGDSALYLCASSLQGGGADEQFFGPGTRLTVL.

This clone was counted between two and nine times. This chain links TRBV6-1 with TRBJ2-1; D is perhaps TRBD2 (5 bases). The V end lost 6 bases, the J end lost 4 bases, and 16 bases lay between the germline ends. This CDR3 spans 15 amino acids. CDR1 and CDR2 from the germline V gene are MNHNS and SASEGT. CDR3 in amino acids: CASSLSEGGYNEQFF. The CDR3 DNA is TGTGCCAGCAGCCTTAGCGAAGGTGGTTACAATGAGCAGTTCTTC.

By frequency in the sample, this clone is medium-sized. The gene calls are TRBV15 and TRBJ2-3; no reliable D call. Germline-derived CDR1 and CDR2 are LNHNV and YYDKDF (reference sequence). V gave up 0 bases and J gave up 8 bases, with 12 bases separating them. There are 14 residues in the CDR3. CDR3 nucleotides: TGTGCCACCAGCAGAGATCTCATGGGCGGTACGCAGTATTTT. Encoded protein: CATSRDLMGGTQYF. The full variable domain, completed using reference TRBV15 and TRBJ2-3, is DAMVIQNPRYQVTQFGKPVTLSCSQTLNHNVMYWYQQKSSQAPKLLFHYYDKDFNNEADTPDNFQSRRPNTSFCFLDIRSPGLGDTAMYLCATSRDLMGGTQYFGPGTRLTVL.

In this sample, this clone is medium-sized. The V gene is TRBV2, the J gene TRBJ2-2; D is possibly TRBD2 (5 bases). This CDR3 has 14 residues. Germline V gives CDR1 SNHLY, CDR2 FYNNEI. V lost 7 bases and J lost 0, with 9 bases in between. The CDR3 DNA follows: TGTGCCAGCAAAGCGGATACGAACACCGGGGAGCTGTTTTTT. This sequence encodes CASKADTNTGELFF.

Within the sample, this clone is medium-sized. This chain links TRBV5-1 with TRBJ2-7; 7 bases are shared with TRBD2. CDR3 length equals 14 residues. After removal of 4 bases from V and 4 bases from J, the junction contained 8 bases not matched to a gene. Germline V lookup: CDR1 SGHRS, CDR2 YFSETQ. Written as DNA, the CDR3 is TGCGCCAGCAGCGTGGGGGGGTTGAGGTACGAGCAGTACTTC. This gives the protein CASSVGGLRYEQYF.

The chain couples TRBV2 to TRBJ2-2, with TRBD2 identical over 16 bases. The junction had 4 bases not matched to a gene; V was cut back by 6 bases and J by 3 bases. Germline assignment: CDR1 SNHLY and CDR2 FYNNEI. This CDR3 has 17 amino acids. The CDR3 DNA reads TGTGCCAGCAGGGGACTAGCGGGGGGGCCAGACACCGGGGAGCTGTTTTTT. Its protein product is CASRGLAGGPDTGELFF.

V and J are TRBV24-1 and TRBJ2-1; 11 bases are a match to TRBD2. Germline CDR1 and CDR2: KGHDR and SFDVKD. The CDR3 length is 15 residues. V shed 0 bases and J 12 bases; nucleotides not matched to a gene: 6. As DNA, the CDR3 is TGTGCCACCAGTGATTTGACACTAGCGGGGGAAACGCAGTTCTTC. Its translation is CATSDLTLAGETQFF.

Points on this clone: The CDR3 does not close with the conserved phenylalanine or tryptophan, likely indicating a read error. The genes are TRBV20-1 and TRBJ1-1; 8 nucleotides line up with TRBD1. The V and J ends lost 4 bases and 8 bases, in that order; junction bases with no gene match: 6. The CDR3 is 12 amino acids. Germline CDR1 DFQATT, CDR2 SNEGSKA (reference sequence). The CDR3: CSAMGQVGEAFY. CDR3 nucleotide sequence: TGCAGTGCTATGGGACAGGTCGGAGAAGCTTTCTAT.

This clone was seen a handful of times. V and J are TRBV27 and TRBJ2-2, with a possible D match to TRBD1 (6 bases). The V gene lost 6 bases and the J gene lost 1 base, with 9 bases spanning the gap. From germline, CDR1 is MNHEY and CDR2 SMNVEV (reference sequence). The CDR3 consists of 14 residues. As DNA, the CDR3 is TGTGCCAGCAGGCCACAGGGGAACACCGGGGAGCTGTTTTTT. Translating it yields CASRPQGNTGELFF.

This sequence joins TRBV5-1 and TRBJ2-1; no reliable D call. CDR3 length: 15 amino acids. The germline gives CDR1 SGHRS, CDR2 YFSETQ. V lost 1 base and J lost 5, with 13 bases in between. CDR3 region: CASSLTSVADNEQFF. Written as DNA, the CDR3 is TGCGCCAGCAGCTTGACGTCAGTCGCCGACAATGAGCAGTTCTTC.

This clone was observed a single time. The V call is TRBV20-1, the J call TRBJ2-7; TRBD2 aligns across 10 bases. The length of the CDR3 is 13 residues. Per the germline V gene, CDR1 is DFQATT and CDR2 is SNEGSKA (reference sequence). V dropped 8 bases and J dropped 5; count of bases not matched to a gene: 9. CDR3 bases: TGCAGTACCTGGAGCGGGAGGGCTGACGAGCAGTACTTC. It encodes CSTWSGRADEQYF.

The table lists this clone with a few counts. The chain carries TRBV28 and TRBJ2-3; 9 nucleotides match TRBD1. Trimming removed 8 bases from V and 3 bases from J; junction bases left unmatched: 15. This CDR3 region has 17 residues. CDR1 and CDR2 from the germline V gene are MDHEN and SYDVKM. The CDR3 DNA follows: TGTGCCAGCGCTGATGACAAGGGACAGGGAGGGACAGATACGCAGTATTTT. Amino acid sequence: CASADDKGQGGTDTQYF.

A note on this clone: One end of the junction fails to match germline, which may point to a read error. The V call is TRBV6-1, the J call TRBJ2-2; D remains unclear. The CDR3 spans 14 residues. In germline, CDR1 is MNHNS, CDR2 SASEGT. For the CDR3, the DNA is TGTGCCAGCCATAGGGAAAGTAACACCGGTGAGCTGTTTTTT. Protein product: CASHRESNTGELFF.

The rearrangement links TRBV4-3 to TRBJ2-7; D gene ambiguous. Germline V lookup: CDR1 LGHNA, CDR2 YSLEER. Trimming left V 1 base short and J 2 bases short, with 12 bases between. The CDR3 covers 15 residues. The CDR3 reads CASSQGVLPTYEQYF. The CDR3 DNA sequence: TGCGCCAGCAGCCAAGGGGTGCTCCCTACCTACGAGCAGTACTTC.

This clone was seen more than once but under ten times. The rearrangement joins TRBV18 to TRBJ1-2; 11 bases line up with TRBD1. Per the germline V gene, CDR1 is KGHSH and CDR2 is LQKENI. The CDR3 runs 15 residues. With V trimmed by 1 base and J by 8 bases, 6 bases remained unmatched. For the CDR3, the DNA is TGTGCCAGCTCACCACTCGGACAGGGGGCGTCCGGCTACACCTTC. Protein product: CASSPLGQGASGYTF.